These T cell receptor beta chains were read from a single sample in a study of T-cell memory formation after mild COVID-19. Each CDR3 protein is one row after TCRdb ran MiXCR on the 5' RACE reads. Found here are approximately 410,000 distinct CDR3 sequences, about 22% of them singletons; the top ten hold roughly 14%. The sample taken for sequencing was PBMCs or a T cell subset sorted from them (not recorded which). The receptors were gathered from an adult woman who had mild COVID-19 (a few samples of this study predate the infection). Cell type and time point are not known. Each CDR3 is given with its conserved first and last residue. D genes are given only for firm matches. Some rows mark clone size as missing; the rest say once, few, many or name a class of expanded clone.

>few|NA|TRBJ2-7|TRBV5-1
TGCGCCAGCAGCCCAGACGGGGGGCTGAACGAGCAGTACTTC
CASSPDGGLNEQYF
>NA|NA|TRBJ1-1|TRBV3-1
TGCGCCAGCAGCCAAGATTGGGGGGGAACTGAAGCTTTCTTT
CASSQDWGGTEAFF
>NA|NA|TRBJ2-3|TRBV7-2
TGTGCCAGCAGCCAGGTGGGCAGCGGCTACACAGATACGCAGTATTTT
CASSQVGSGYTDTQYF
>NA|NA|TRBJ1-1|TRBV9
TGTGCCAGCAGCGTAGCTTGGGAGAAGGGGAACACTGAAGCTTTCTTT
CASSVAWEKGNTEAFF
>NA|TRBD1|TRBJ2-7|TRBV12-3/TRBV12-4
TGTGCCAGCAGTTATCCAGGGTCCCCCCGGGACAGGGGCTACGAGCAGTACTTC
CASSYPGSPRDRGYEQYF
>few|NA|TRBJ2-2|TRBV29-1
TGCAGCGTCGAGGAGCGCCAGAACACCGGGGAGCTGTTTTTT
CSVEERQNTGELFF
>NA|NA|TRBJ2-4|TRBV4-1
TGCGCCAGCAGCCAGGGAGATCAAGTTCAGTACTTC
CASSQGDQVQYF
>medium-sized|NA|TRBJ1-1|TRBV12-3/TRBV12-4
TGTGCCAGCAGCTTTCCTGGCACTGAAGCTTTCTTT
CASSFPGTEAFF
>few|TRBD1|TRBJ2-7|TRBV12-3/TRBV12-4
TGTGCCAGCGGACAGGGATCGGCCTACGAGCAGTACTTC
CASGQGSAYEQYF
>NA|TRBD1|TRBJ1-2|TRBV12-3/TRBV12-4
TGTGCCAGCGGGCAGGGGGTCGGTGGCTACACCTTC
CASGQGVGGYTF
>NA|TRBD1|TRBJ2-2|TRBV7-8
TGTGCCAGTTTGGTCGACAGGGGCGCCGGGGAGCTGTTTTTT
CASLVDRGAGELFF
>NA|TRBD1|TRBJ2-3|TRBV6-6
TGTGCCAGCAGTCCTCGGACAGGGAGGAACACAGATACGCAGTATTTT
CASSPRTGRNTDTQYF
>NA|TRBD1|TRBJ2-7|TRBV18
TGTGCCAGCTCACCAGAGGGGACAGGGCCCTACGAGCAGTACTTC
CASSPEGTGPYEQYF
>NA|NA|TRBJ1-1|TRBV5-1
TGCGCCAGCAGCTTGGACCCGGGTGGCGACACTGAAGCTTTCTTT
CASSLDPGGDTEAFF
>NA|NA|TRBJ2-5|TRBV7-8
TGTGCCAGCAGCTCCGAGGGGGACCAAGAGACCCAGTACTTC
CASSSEGDQETQYF
>few|NA|TRBJ1-1|TRBV14
TGTGCCAGCAGCGGACGGTTGAACACTGAAGCTTTCTTT
CASSGRLNTEAFF
>few|NA|TRBJ1-5|TRBV2
TGTGCCAGCAGGGGGAGAGGGTCTTCTAGCAATCAGCCCCAGCATTTT
CASRGRGSSSNQPQHF
>NA|NA|TRBJ1-1|TRBV18
TGTGCCAGCTCACCAAGACGCCCAGAGAACACTGAAGCTTTCTTT
CASSPRRPENTEAFF
>few|TRBD1|TRBJ2-7|TRBV12-3/TRBV12-4
TGTGCCAGCAGTTCTCAGGGGGCTTCGAACGAGCAGTACTTC
CASSSQGASNEQYF
>NA|TRBD2|TRBJ2-3|TRBV6-5
TGTGCCAGCAGTCCGCGCGGGGAGCGGGGGGGCCTTAGCACAGATACGCAGTATTTT
CASSPRGERGGLSTDTQYF
>NA|TRBD1|TRBJ1-2|TRBV18
TGTGCCAGCTCACCGGGACAGTCCCCTAACTATGGCTACACCTTC
CASSPGQSPNYGYTF
>few|NA|TRBJ1-5|TRBV10-3
TGTGCCAGCGGGCATCTAAATCAGCCCCAGCATTTT
CASGHLNQPQHF
>few|NA|TRBJ2-2|TRBV5-1
TGCGCCAGCAGCTCCCCGGGACTGAACACCGGGGAGCTGTTTTTT
CASSSPGLNTGELFF
>many|TRBD1|TRBJ2-7|TRBV7-2
TGTGCCAGCAGCTTAGGACAGGGGGGACCCTACGAGCAGTACTTC
CASSLGQGGPYEQYF
>few|TRBD1|TRBJ2-1|TRBV28
TGTGCCAGTACTACAGGGGCCCTCAATGAGCAGTTCTTC
CASTTGALNEQFF
>NA|TRBD2|TRBJ2-7|TRBV5-4
TGTGCCAGCAGCACTGGGACTAGAGTGGACGAGCAGTACTTC
CASSTGTRVDEQYF
>NA|NA|TRBJ2-1|TRBV14
TGTGCCAGCAGCCCCCCAGCGGTGAGCTCCTACAATGAGCAGTTCTTC
CASSPPAVSSYNEQFF
>NA|NA|TRBJ2-5|TRBV5-6
TGTGCCAGCAGTATAAGCGGCGTATGGACCCAGTACTTC
CASSISGVWTQYF
>NA|TRBD1|TRBJ2-7|TRBV10-3
TGTGCCATCAGCCTTGGGGGACAGGGGGCGTACGAGCAGTACTTC
CAISLGGQGAYEQYF
>NA|NA|TRBJ1-2|TRBV7-2
TGTGCCAGCAGCTTAGGGAGGGGGTCCCCCTCGGGCTACACCTTC
CASSLGRGSPSGYTF
>NA|TRBD1|TRBJ1-2|TRBV7-9
TGTGCCAGCAGCTCGCAGGGACAGGGGGATGGCTACACCTTC
CASSSQGQGDGYTF
>NA|NA|TRBJ1-4|TRBV6-5
TGTGCCAGCAGTTACGAGCGGTCTGAAAAACTGTTTTTT
CASSYERSEKLFF
>few|TRBD2|TRBJ2-3|TRBV29-1
TGCAGCGTTACCCCATCCCCCGGGACTAGCGCAGATACGCAGTATTTT
CSVTPSPGTSADTQYF
>NA|NA|TRBJ2-1|TRBV20-1
TGCAGTGCTAGGACCCTGTCTCTTAAGACCAGGAGGCGGATTGGCGGCAATGAGCAGTTCTTC
CSARTLSLKTRRRIGGNEQFF
>many|NA|TRBJ2-1|TRBV5-1
TGCGCCAGCAGCTTGTTAGGGGGAGAGCAGTTCTTC
CASSLLGGEQFF
>few|TRBD2|TRBJ2-3|TRBV7-2
TGTGCCAGCAGAACGGGACTAGGTGATTATACGCAGTATTTT
CASRTGLGDYTQYF
>NA|NA|TRBJ1-1|TRBV7-2
TGTGCCAGCAGCTTATCGGTATCCGCGCCTGAAGCTTTCTTT
CASSLSVSAPEAFF
>few|TRBD2|TRBJ2-4|TRBV20-1
TGCAGTGCTAGACTCGCGGGGGGTGCCAAAAACATTCAGTACTTC
CSARLAGGAKNIQYF
>NA|NA|TRBJ2-7|TRBV10-3
TGTGCCATCAGTGAGTTTCGGGGGACCTACGAGCAGTACTTC
CAISEFRGTYEQYF
>few|TRBD2|TRBJ2-5|TRBV5-6
TGTGCCAGCAGTCCACTAGCGGGCCCCCAAGAGACCCAGTACTTC
CASSPLAGPQETQYF
>few|TRBD2|TRBJ2-7|TRBV19
TGTGCCAGTAGCTTAGCGGGAGGGCTCCACGAGCAGTACTTC
CASSLAGGLHEQYF
>NA|TRBD2|TRBJ2-1|TRBV3-1
TGTGCCAGCAGCCTACACGGGGGGAGGTACTACAATGAGCAGTTCTTC
CASSLHGGRYYNEQFF